These T cell receptor beta chains were read from a single sample in a study of cytomegalovirus exposure and HLA in healthy donors. Clones were sequenced by immunoSEQ multiplex PCR, and TCRdb holds only the in-frame ones, with some missing. The data show 100,000 to 150,000 clones, and the top ten clones hold about 1.7%. The sample taken for sequencing was PBMCs. These receptors came from a man aged 18 to 35 in good health and CMV-seronegative. Each CDR3 is given with its conserved first and last residue. The order of the fields is V gene, J gene, D gene, CDR3 protein, CDR3 DNA. A D gene is named only where the DNA matches it firmly.

V gene: TRBV19; J gene: TRBJ2-1; D gene: TRBD2; CDR3 protein: CASSISLAAPYNEQFF; CDR3 DNA: TGTGCCAGTAGTATATCGCTAGCGGCGCCTTACAATGAGCAGTTCTTC
V gene: TRBV27; J gene: TRBJ2-7; D gene: TRBD2; CDR3 protein: CASSSVLAGSSYEQYF; CDR3 DNA: TGTGCCAGCAGTTCTGTACTAGCGGGGAGCTCCTACGAGCAGTACTTC
V gene: TRBV5-6; J gene: TRBJ2-7; D gene: TRBD1; CDR3 protein: CASSKNRDRAYEQYF; CDR3 DNA: TGTGCCAGCAGCAAAAATCGGGACAGGGCCTACGAGCAGTACTTC
V gene: TRBV14; J gene: TRBJ2-7; D gene: .; CDR3 protein: CASSPRRQVVSYEQYF; CDR3 DNA: TGTGCCAGCAGCCCCCGTCGCCAGGTCGTTTCCTACGAGCAGTACTTC
V gene: TRBV6-5; J gene: TRBJ2-3; D gene: .; CDR3 protein: CASSPGGDTQYF; CDR3 DNA: TGTGCCAGCAGCCCGGGGGGCGATACGCAGTATTTT
V gene: TRBV6-6; J gene: TRBJ1-2; D gene: .; CDR3 protein: CASTPQGDGYTF; CDR3 DNA: TGTGCCAGCACCCCACAGGGAGACGGCTACACCTTC
V gene: TRBV19; J gene: TRBJ2-3; D gene: .; CDR3 protein: CASRPRSGDASTDTQYF; CDR3 DNA: TGTGCCAGTAGGCCCCGTAGCGGTGATGCTAGCACAGATACGCAGTATTTT
V gene: TRBV6-1; J gene: TRBJ1-3; D gene: .; CDR3 protein: CAITIGGDPGNTIYF; CDR3 DNA: TGTGCCATCACAATCGGGGGGGATCCTGGAAACACCATATATTTT
V gene: TRBV27; J gene: TRBJ2-2; D gene: TRBD1; CDR3 protein: CASSLLRTGRTTGELFF; CDR3 DNA: TGTGCCAGCAGTCTACTACGGACAGGGAGGACCACCGGGGAGCTGTTTTTT
V gene: TRBV5-1; J gene: TRBJ1-1; D gene: .; CDR3 protein: CASSLADTEAFF; CDR3 DNA: TGCGCCAGCAGCTTGGCAGATACTGAAGCTTTCTTT
V gene: TRBV6-6; J gene: TRBJ1-2; D gene: .; CDR3 protein: CAHGPDDYGYTF; CDR3 DNA: TGTGCCCATGGGCCAGACGACTATGGCTACACCTTC
V gene: TRBV29-1; J gene: TRBJ1-5; D gene: .; CDR3 protein: CSVPMRALGEPQHF; CDR3 DNA: TGCAGCGTCCCCATGAGAGCCCTAGGGGAGCCCCAGCATTTT
V gene: TRBV29-1; J gene: TRBJ2-5; D gene: .; CDR3 protein: CSVDVLAVVTQYF; CDR3 DNA: TGCAGCGTTGATGTCCTAGCTGTTGTGACCCAGTACTTC
V gene: TRBV28; J gene: TRBJ2-1; D gene: .; CDR3 protein: CASSPLLPSSYNEQFF; CDR3 DNA: TGTGCCAGCAGTCCACTCCTACCCTCCTCCTACAATGAGCAGTTCTTC